This TCR beta chain comes out of a study of blood T cell repertoires in COVID-19. Turning to the study itself: The United States, Italy and Spain were the sources of the acute and convalescent COVID-19 samples. Sources were T cells, B-cell-depleted T cells, or PBMCs; the material itself was cDNA or gDNA.

How the authors handled the data: For nucleated cells, counts were estimated from reference gene primer amplification. This table comes from immunoSEQ multiplex PCR, and its TCRdb copy is limited to in-frame clones, with some not included. V and J calls and clone size come straight from that table; D and trimming were deduced from the DNA. Of 190,000 or so clones detected, around 83% appear once; the ten largest clones hold under 3.5%. This CDR3 region has 15 residues. The germline V and J ends were trimmed by 3 bases and 3 bases, with 16 bases remaining between them. CDR1 and CDR2 (germline): SGHDT, YYEEEE.

Sample: peripheral blood. This rearrangement joins TRBV5-6 to TRBJ2-7, with D maybe TRBD1 (5 bases). The clonotype comes from a man aged 45 to 65 with active or convalescent COVID-19. DNA of the CDR3: TGTGCCAGCAGCTGGACCCCAGGGCTTGGCTACGAGCAGTACTTC. Translated: CASSWTPGLGYEQYF.